The clone carrying this TCR beta chain has only a few counts. Its matching antigen is unknown. These data are taken from a study of vaccination and CD4 T cells after COVID-19. As for the study in general: Two-dose vaccination with either BNT162b2 or mRNA-1273 was given to participants.

Oncomine TCR Beta short-read sequencing was applied to DNA from cultured CD4+ T cells. TCRdb redid the calling of the PCR reads with MiXCR, one entry per CDR3 protein. The sample gives around 4,500 distinct CDR3 sequences, under 50% of which show up once; roughly 44% is in the top ten. Treatment: approximately 9-day PBMC culture with coronavirus spike peptide pools or control peptides (ViraFEST assay). The germline CDR1 and CDR2 sequences are SNHLY and FYNNEI. There are 13 residues in the CDR3. Between the trimmed V and J ends, which lost 8 bases and 9 bases, there was a span of 14 bases. The chain joins TRBV2 to TRBJ1-6; weak D call: TRBD1 (6 bases). The TCR comes from a human donor who had recovered from COVID-19. The sample taken for sequencing was CD4+ T cells from blood, cultured in vitro. CDR3 protein: CASERQARSPLHF. CDR3 coding DNA: TGTGCCAGCGAACGACAGGCTCGTTCACCCCTCCACTTT.